The T cell receptor beta chain under discussion was sequenced for a study of blood T cell repertoires in COVID-19. For the study at large: Acute and convalescent COVID-19 specimens originated in the United States, Italy and Spain. The cDNA or gDNA used as material had been derived from T cells, B-cell-depleted T cells, or PBMCs.

In the authors' workflow: Nucleated cell number was recorded as an estimate derived from reference gene primer amplification. Clones were sequenced by immunoSEQ multiplex PCR, and TCRdb holds only the in-frame ones, with some missing. D and trimming were read from the DNA, whereas the V and J calls and clone size are those reported in that table. The table lists roughly 47,000 clones, 89% of them singletons. Trimming pared 2 bases from V and 4 bases from J, leaving 9 bases between. The CDR3 has 14 residues. Germline lookup yields CDR1 MNHEY and CDR2 SVGEGT. The chain combines TRBV6-2 or TRBV6-3 with TRBJ2-1; weak D call: TRBD2 (5 bases). Sequences were obtained from peripheral blood. This TCR was sampled from a man between 65 and 85 years old with active COVID-19. CDR3 in DNA: TGTGCCAGCAGTTACGGGAGCCCGTACAATGAGCAGTTCTTC. Its protein is CASSYGSPYNEQFF.